This T cell receptor beta chain was observed in a study of T cell responses to AZD1222 COVID-19 vaccine. Produced via immunoSEQ multiplex PCR; TCRdb's table is partial and in-frame only. This sample carries more than 75,000 clones, roughly nine tenths of them seen once, and the ten largest clones take around 8%. With V trimmed by 6 bases and J by 5 bases, 4 bases remained unmatched. The germline V gene encodes CDR1 LNHDA and CDR2 SQIVND (reference sequence). The CDR3 loop spans 14 amino acids. The chain carries TRBV19 and TRBJ2-2, with 9 bases lining up with TRBD1. This material consisted of peripheral blood, taken on day 0 of AZD1222 vaccination. This TCR was recovered from an adult in good health. The CDR3 sequence is CASRGTGWTGELFF. The CDR3 DNA sequence: TGTGCCAGTAGAGGGACAGGGTGGACCGGGGAGCTGTTTTTT.